The rows below give T cell receptor beta chains drawn from one sample of a study of shared T cell receptors in the human thymus. Repertoires were generated with immunoSEQ multiplex PCR, while TCRdb's copy carries only in-frame clones and drops some. This table holds some 400,000 clones, more than 85% found once. Source material: thymocytes. The receptors here all came from a human donor. Both conserved end residues are part of each CDR3. The order of the fields is J gene, V gene, D gene, clone size, CDR3 protein, CDR3 DNA. D genes are given only for firm matches. Not all rows give a size; the values are once, few, many and, for expanded clones, a class.

TRBJ2-1,TRBV2,TRBD2,.,CASSEAENSGNYFNNEQFF,TGTGCCAGCAGTGAAGCCGAGAATAGCGGGAACTACTTTAATAATGAGCAGTTCTTC
TRBJ1-4,TRBV5-1,.,.,CASSTEGGDNEKLFF,TGCGCCAGCAGCACCGAGGGGGGAGATAATGAAAAACTGTTTTTT
TRBJ2-7,TRBV30,TRBD1,.,CAWSVDRARHEQYF,TGTGCCTGGAGTGTAGACAGGGCGAGACACGAGCAGTACTTC
TRBJ1-4,TRBV7-6,TRBD1,.,CASSSHLRDRGGEKLFF,TGTGCCAGCAGCTCCCACCTACGGGACAGGGGGGGCGAAAAACTGTTTTTT
TRBJ1-1,TRBV2,.,.,CASRGTLRTEAFF,TGTGCCAGCAGGGGCACCCTCCGCACTGAAGCTTTCTTT
TRBJ1-1,TRBV27,.,few,CASSLKSQGKRNTEAFF,TGTGCCAGCAGTTTAAAGTCCCAGGGGAAACGGAACACTGAAGCTTTCTTT
TRBJ2-3,TRBV5-4,TRBD2,.,CASSPGTSGDTDTQYF,TGTGCCAGCAGCCCCGGGACTAGCGGAGACACAGATACGCAGTATTTT
TRBJ2-7,TRBV27,TRBD2,.,CASSLMSSGDSYEQYF,TGTGCCAGCAGTTTGATGTCGAGCGGGGACTCCTACGAGCAGTACTTC
TRBJ2-7,TRBV6-1,TRBD1,.,CASTFSGQGYEQYF,TGTGCCAGCACCTTCTCGGGACAGGGGTACGAGCAGTACTTC
TRBJ2-3,TRBV19,TRBD2,.,CASSIAPLAGGTDTQYF,TGTGCCAGTAGTATAGCCCCCCTAGCGGGGGGCACAGATACGCAGTATTTT
TRBJ1-2,TRBV2,.,.,CASSAGVDYGYTF,TGTGCCAGCAGTGCAGGGGTTGACTATGGCTACACCTTC
TRBJ1-4,TRBV5-1,.,.,CASSFPDGLNEKLFF,TGCGCCAGCAGCTTTCCGGACGGCCTTAATGAAAAACTGTTTTTT
TRBJ2-3,TRBV14,TRBD2,.,CASSQETGRIYTQYF,TGTGCCAGCAGCCAAGAGACCGGGAGGATATATACGCAGTATTTT